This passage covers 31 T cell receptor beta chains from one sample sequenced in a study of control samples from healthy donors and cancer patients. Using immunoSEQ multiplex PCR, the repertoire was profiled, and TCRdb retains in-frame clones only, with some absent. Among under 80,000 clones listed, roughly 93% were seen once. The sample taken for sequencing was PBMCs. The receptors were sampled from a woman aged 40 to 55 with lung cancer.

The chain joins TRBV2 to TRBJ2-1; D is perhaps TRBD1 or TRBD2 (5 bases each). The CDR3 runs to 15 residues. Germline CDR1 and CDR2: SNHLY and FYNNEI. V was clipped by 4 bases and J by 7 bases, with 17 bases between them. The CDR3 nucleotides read TGTGCCAGCAGTGCTGGGACGCCAACCGGTAATGAGCAGTTCTTC. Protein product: CASSAGTPTGNEQFF.

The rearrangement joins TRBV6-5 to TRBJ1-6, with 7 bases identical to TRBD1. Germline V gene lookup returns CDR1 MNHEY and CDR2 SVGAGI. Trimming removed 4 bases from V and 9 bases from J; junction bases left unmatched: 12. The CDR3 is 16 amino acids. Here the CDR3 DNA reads TGTGCCAGCAGTTTAACCCTGACAGGGTCAGGTTCACCCCTCCACTTT. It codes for CASSLTLTGSGSPLHF.

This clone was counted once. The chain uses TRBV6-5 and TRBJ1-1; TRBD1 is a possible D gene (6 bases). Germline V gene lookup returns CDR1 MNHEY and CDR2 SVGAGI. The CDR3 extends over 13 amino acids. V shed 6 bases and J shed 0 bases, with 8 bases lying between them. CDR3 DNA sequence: TGTGCCAGCAGAAGGACAGTGAACACTGAAGCTTTCTTT. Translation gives CASRRTVNTEAFF.

The CDR3 protein is CAISESGSMTTNEKLFF. The CDR3 bases are TGTGCCATCAGTGAGTCTGGCAGTATGACGACTAATGAAAAACTGTTTTTT. The chain joins TRBV10-3 to TRBJ1-4; D is unclear. Trimming shortened V by 0 bases and J by 2 bases, and 13 bases separated the two germline ends. Germline V gene sequence: CDR1 ENHRY, CDR2 SYGVKD. This CDR3 contains 17 residues.

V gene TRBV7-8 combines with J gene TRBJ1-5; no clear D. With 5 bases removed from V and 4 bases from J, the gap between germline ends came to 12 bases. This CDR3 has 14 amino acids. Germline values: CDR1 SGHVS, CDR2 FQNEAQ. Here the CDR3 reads CASSPRGGNQPQHF. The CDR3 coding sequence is TGTGCCAGCAGCCCTCGGGGAGGAAATCAGCCCCAGCATTTT.

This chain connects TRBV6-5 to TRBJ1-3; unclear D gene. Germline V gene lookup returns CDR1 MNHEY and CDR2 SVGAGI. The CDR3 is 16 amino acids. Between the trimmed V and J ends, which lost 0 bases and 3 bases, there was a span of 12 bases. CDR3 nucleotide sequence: TGTGCCAGCAGTTACTCGTTGGGGTCAGTTGGAAACACCATATATTTT. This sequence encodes CASSYSLGSVGNTIYF.

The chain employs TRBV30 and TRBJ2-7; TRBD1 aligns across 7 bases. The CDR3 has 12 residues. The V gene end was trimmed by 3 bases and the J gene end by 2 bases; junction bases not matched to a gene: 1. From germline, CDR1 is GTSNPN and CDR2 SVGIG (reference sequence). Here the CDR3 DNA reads TGTGCCTGGAGACAGGGGCCCTACGAGCAGTACTTC. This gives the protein CAWRQGPYEQYF.

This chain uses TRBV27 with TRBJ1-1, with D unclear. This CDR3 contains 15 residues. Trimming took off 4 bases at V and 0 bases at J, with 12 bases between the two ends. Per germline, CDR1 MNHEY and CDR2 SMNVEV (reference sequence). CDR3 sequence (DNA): TGTGCCAGCAGTTCTGAGAGTCTCCTGAACACTGAAGCTTTCTTT. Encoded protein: CASSSESLLNTEAFF.

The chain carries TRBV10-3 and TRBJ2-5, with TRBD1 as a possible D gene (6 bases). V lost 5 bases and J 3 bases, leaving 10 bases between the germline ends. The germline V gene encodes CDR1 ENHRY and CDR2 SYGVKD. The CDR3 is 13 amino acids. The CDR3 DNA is TGTGCCATCAGTTACAGGGAAGAAGAGACCCAGTACTTC. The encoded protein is CAISYREEETQYF.

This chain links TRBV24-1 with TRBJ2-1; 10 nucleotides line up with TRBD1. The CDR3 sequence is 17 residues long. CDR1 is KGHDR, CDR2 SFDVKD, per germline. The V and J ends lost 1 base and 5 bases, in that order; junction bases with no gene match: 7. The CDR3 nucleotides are TGTGCCACCAGTGATTTTAAGTCCGGGACAGGGGACAATGAGCAGTTCTTC. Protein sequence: CATSDFKSGTGDNEQFF.

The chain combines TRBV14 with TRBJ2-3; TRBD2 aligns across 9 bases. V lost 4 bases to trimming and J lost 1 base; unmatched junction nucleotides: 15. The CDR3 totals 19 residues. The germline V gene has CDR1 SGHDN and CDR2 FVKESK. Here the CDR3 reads CASSPPLSGGHGGTDTQYF. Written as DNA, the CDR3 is TGTGCCAGCAGCCCCCCCCTGAGCGGGGGGCACGGAGGCACAGATACGCAGTATTTT.

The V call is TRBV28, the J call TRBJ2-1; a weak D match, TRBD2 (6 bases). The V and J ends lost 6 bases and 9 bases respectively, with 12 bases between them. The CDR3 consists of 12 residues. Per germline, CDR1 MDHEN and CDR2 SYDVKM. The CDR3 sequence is CASSPPGGEQFF. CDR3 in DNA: TGTGCCAGCAGCCCTCCCGGGGGTGAGCAGTTCTTC.

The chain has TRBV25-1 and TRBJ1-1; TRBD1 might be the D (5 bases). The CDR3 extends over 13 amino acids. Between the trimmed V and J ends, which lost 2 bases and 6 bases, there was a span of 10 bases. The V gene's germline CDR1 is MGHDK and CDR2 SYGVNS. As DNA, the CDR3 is TGTGCCAGCAGTGAACGCAGGGTGGCTGAAGCTTTCTTT. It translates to CASSERRVAEAFF.

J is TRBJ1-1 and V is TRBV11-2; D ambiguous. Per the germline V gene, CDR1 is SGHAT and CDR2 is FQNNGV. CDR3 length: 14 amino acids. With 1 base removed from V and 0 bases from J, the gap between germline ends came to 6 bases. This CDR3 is CASSLGQLNTEAFF. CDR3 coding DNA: TGTGCCAGCAGCTTAGGTCAGCTGAACACTGAAGCTTTCTTT.

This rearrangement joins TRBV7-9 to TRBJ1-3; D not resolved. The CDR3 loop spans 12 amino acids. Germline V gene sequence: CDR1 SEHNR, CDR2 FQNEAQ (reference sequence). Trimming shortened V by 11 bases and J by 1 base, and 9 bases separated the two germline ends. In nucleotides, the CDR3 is TGTGCCGTGGGGTTGTCTGGAAACACCATATATTTT. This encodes CAVGLSGNTIYF.

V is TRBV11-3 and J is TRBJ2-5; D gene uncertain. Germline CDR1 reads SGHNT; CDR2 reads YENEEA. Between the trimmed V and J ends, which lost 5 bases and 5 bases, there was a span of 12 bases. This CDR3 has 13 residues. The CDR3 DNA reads TGTGCCAGCAGCGCGGTCCTTCGGGAGACCCAGTACTTC. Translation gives CASSAVLRETQYF.

The CDR3 loop reads CASSLDSGSGNTIYF. The DNA for the CDR3 is TGTGCCAGCAGCTTGGATTCAGGGTCTGGAAACACCATATATTTT. The rearrangement uses TRBV5-5 and TRBJ1-3; D is possibly TRBD1 (5 bases). This CDR3 has 15 amino acids. Germline CDR1 is SGHKS and CDR2 is YYEKEE (reference sequence). Deletions cut 0 bases from V and 1 base from J, with 8 bases between.

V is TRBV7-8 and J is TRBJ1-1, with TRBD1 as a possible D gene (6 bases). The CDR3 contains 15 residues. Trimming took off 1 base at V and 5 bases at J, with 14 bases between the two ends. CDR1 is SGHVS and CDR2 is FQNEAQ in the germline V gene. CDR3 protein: CASSLVGGDLTEAFF. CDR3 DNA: TGTGCCAGCAGCTTAGTAGGGGGGGATTTAACTGAAGCTTTCTTT.

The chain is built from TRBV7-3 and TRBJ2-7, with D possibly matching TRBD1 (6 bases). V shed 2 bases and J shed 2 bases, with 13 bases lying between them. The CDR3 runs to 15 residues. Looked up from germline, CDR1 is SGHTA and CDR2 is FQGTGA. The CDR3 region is CASSLGLGQPYEQYF. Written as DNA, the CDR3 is TGTGCCAGCAGCTTAGGCCTAGGACAGCCCTACGAGCAGTACTTC.

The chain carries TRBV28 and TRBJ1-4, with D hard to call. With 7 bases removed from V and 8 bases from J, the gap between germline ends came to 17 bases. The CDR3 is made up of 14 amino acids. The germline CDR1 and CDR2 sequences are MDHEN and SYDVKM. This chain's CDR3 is CASTLIGVREKLFF. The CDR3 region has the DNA TGTGCCAGCACCCTTATTGGGGTTCGGGAAAAACTGTTTTTT.

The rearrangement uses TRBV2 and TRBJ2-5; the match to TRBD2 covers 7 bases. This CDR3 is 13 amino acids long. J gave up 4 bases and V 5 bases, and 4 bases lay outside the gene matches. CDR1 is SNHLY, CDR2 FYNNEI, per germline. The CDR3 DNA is TGTGCCAGCAGTATATTAGCGGGAGAGACCCAGTACTTC. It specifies CASSILAGETQYF.

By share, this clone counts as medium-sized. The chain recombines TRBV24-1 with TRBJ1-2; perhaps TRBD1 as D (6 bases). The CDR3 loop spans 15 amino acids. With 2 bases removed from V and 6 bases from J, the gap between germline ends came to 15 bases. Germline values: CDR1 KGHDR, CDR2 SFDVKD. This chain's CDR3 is CATSDSPQGNDGYTF. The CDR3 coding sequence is TGTGCCACCAGTGATTCGCCACAGGGAAATGATGGCTACACCTTC.

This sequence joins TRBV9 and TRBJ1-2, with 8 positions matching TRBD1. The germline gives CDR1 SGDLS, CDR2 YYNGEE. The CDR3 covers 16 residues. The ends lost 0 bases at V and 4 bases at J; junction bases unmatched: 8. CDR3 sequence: CASSVADRGDFYGYTF. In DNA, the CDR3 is TGTGCCAGCAGCGTAGCCGACAGGGGCGACTTCTATGGCTACACCTTC. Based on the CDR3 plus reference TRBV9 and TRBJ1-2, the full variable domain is DSGVTQTPKHLITATGQRVTLRCSPRSGDLSVYWYQQSLDQGLQFLIQYYNGEERAKGNILERFSAQQFPDLHSELNLSSLELGDSALYFCASSVADRGDFYGYTFGSGTRLTVV.

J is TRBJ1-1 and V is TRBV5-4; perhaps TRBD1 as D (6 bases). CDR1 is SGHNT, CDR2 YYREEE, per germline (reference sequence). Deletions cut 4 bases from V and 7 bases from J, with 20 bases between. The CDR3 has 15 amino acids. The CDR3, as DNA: TGTGCCAGCAGCGTCATCGGACAGCCAGGTGATGAAGCTTTCTTT. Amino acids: CASSVIGQPGDEAFF.

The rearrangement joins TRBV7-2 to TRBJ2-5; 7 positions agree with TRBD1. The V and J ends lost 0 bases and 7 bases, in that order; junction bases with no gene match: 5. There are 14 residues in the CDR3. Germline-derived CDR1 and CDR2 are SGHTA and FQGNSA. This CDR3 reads CASSLAQGMGTQYF. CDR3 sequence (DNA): TGTGCCAGCAGCTTAGCACAGGGGATGGGGACCCAGTACTTC.

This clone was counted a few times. CDR3 nucleotide sequence: TGCGCCAGCAGCCAAGATAGAGGGGGAGACAGGAACTATGGCTACACCTTC. Translated, it gives CASSQDRGGDRNYGYTF. The chain uses TRBV4-1 and TRBJ1-2; possibly TRBD1 for D (6 bases). Germline lookup yields CDR1 MGHRA and CDR2 YSYEKL. V was trimmed by 0 bases and J by 2 bases, leaving 16 bases between them. The CDR3 consists of 17 residues.

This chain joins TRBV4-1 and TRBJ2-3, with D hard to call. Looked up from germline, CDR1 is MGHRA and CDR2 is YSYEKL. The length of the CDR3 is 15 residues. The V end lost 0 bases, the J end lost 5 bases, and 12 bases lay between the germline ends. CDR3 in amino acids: CASSQDRPPQDTQYF. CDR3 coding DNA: TGCGCCAGCAGCCAAGATAGACCCCCACAAGATACGCAGTATTTT.

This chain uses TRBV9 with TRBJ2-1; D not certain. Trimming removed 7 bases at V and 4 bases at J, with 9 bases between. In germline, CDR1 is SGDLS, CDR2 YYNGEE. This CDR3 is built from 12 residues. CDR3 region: CASGLGYNEQFF. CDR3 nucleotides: TGTGCCAGCGGCCTAGGTTACAATGAGCAGTTCTTC.

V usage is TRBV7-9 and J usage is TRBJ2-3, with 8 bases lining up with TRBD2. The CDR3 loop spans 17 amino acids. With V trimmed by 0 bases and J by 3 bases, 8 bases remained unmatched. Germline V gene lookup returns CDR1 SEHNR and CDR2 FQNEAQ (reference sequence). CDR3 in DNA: TGTGCCAGCAGCTTAGCTTGGCGGGGGGTTGGGACAGATACGCAGTATTTT. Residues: CASSLAWRGVGTDTQYF.

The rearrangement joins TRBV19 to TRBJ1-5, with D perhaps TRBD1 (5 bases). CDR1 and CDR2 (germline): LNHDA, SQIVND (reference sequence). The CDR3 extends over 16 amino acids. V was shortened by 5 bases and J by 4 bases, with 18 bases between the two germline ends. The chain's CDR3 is CASSGSGQGWNQPQHF. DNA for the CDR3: TGTGCCAGTAGTGGGAGTGGGCAGGGCTGGAATCAGCCCCAGCATTTT.

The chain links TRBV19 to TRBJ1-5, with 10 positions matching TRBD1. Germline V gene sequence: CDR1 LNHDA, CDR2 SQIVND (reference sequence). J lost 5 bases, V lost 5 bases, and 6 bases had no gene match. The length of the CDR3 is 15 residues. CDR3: CASSSTGTGDQPQHF. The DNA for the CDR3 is TGTGCCAGTAGTTCTACCGGGACAGGGGATCAGCCCCAGCATTTT.